The 24 T cell receptor beta chains below come from one sample, sequenced in a study of vaccination and CD4 T cells after COVID-19. Described treatment: approximately 10-day PBMC culture with coronavirus spike peptide pools or control peptides (ViraFEST assay). Sequencing of DNA taken from cultured CD4+ T cells relied on the Oncomine TCR Beta short-read assay. TCRdb reprocessed the PCR reads with MiXCR, giving one entry per CDR3 protein. This repertoire shows about 14,000 distinct CDR3 sequences, 33% found once; its top ten account for about 10%. Which antigens these TCRs recognize remains unknown. The starting material was CD4+ T cells from blood, cultured in vitro, obtained after SARS-CoV-2 vaccination. Every receptor here comes from a human donor who had recovered from COVID-19.

This clonotype was counted between two and nine times. The chain is built from TRBV11-3 and TRBJ2-1; 7 bases align to TRBD1. Trimming cost V 2 bases and J 8 bases; bases outside gene matches: 6. The CDR3 runs to 14 residues. From germline, CDR1 is SGHNT and CDR2 YENEEA. The CDR3 reads CASSLLQGMDEQFF. CDR3 nucleotides: TGTGCCAGCAGCTTATTACAGGGGATGGATGAGCAGTTCTTC.

Comment on this clonotype: Because it lacks the conserved phenylalanine or tryptophan at the end, this CDR3 is likely a read error. The chain joins TRBV20-1 to TRBJ1-2; tentatively, D is TRBD1 (5 bases). CDR3 length: 14 amino acids. Trimming removed 1 base at V and 4 bases at J, with 13 bases between. Germline V gene lookup returns CDR1 DFQATT and CDR2 SNEGSKA (reference sequence). The CDR3 sequence is CSARGGTETYGYTL. The DNA of the CDR3 is TGCAGTGCTAGAGGGGGGACGGAGACCTATGGCTACACCCTC.

J is TRBJ2-2 and V is TRBV6-2 or TRBV6-3, with TRBD2 matching over 7 bases. V was pared by 7 bases and J by 5 bases, with 7 bases of the junction left unmatched. This CDR3 has 14 amino acids. Germline CDR1 reads MNHEY; CDR2 reads SVGEGT. The CDR3: CASTREIETGELFF. The CDR3, as DNA: TGTGCCAGCACGCGGGAGATCGAAACCGGGGAGCTGTTTTTT.

The chain is built from TRBV20-1 and TRBJ2-3; 15 bases are shared with TRBD2. Trimming at V came to 6 bases and at J to 3 bases, leaving 7 bases not matched to a gene. The CDR3 consists of 16 residues. Germline V gene sequence: CDR1 DFQATT, CDR2 SNEGSKA (reference sequence). The CDR3 coding sequence is TGCAGTGCGGGACTAGCGGGAGGTCGCGCAACAGATACGCAGTATTTT. Translating gives CSAGLAGGRATDTQYF.

The rearrangement uses TRBV6-2 or TRBV6-3 and TRBJ2-1; TRBD2 matches 12 bases. Unmatched junction bases numbered 21, after V lost 6 bases and J lost 9 bases. The CDR3 covers 19 residues. Germline V lookup: CDR1 MNHEY, CDR2 SVGEGT. CDR3 protein: CASRPTSPGTSGRASEQFF. In DNA, the CDR3 is TGTGCCAGCAGGCCTACCTCGCCCGGGACTAGCGGGCGGGCAAGTGAGCAGTTCTTC.

This rearrangement joins TRBV20-1 to TRBJ2-2; no reliable D call. Trimming removed 1 base at V and 4 bases at J, with 7 bases between. The V gene's germline CDR1 is DFQATT and CDR2 SNEGSKA (reference sequence). The CDR3 length is 13 residues. CDR3 protein: CSARVGPTGELFF. The CDR3 nucleotides are TGCAGTGCTAGAGTAGGGCCCACCGGGGAGCTGTTTTTT.

The chain has TRBV20-1 and TRBJ2-1; D unresolved. Germline V lookup: CDR1 DFQATT, CDR2 SNEGSKA (reference sequence). This CDR3 contains 16 residues. Trimming cost V 0 bases and J 7 bases, with 19 bases left between them. DNA of the CDR3: TGCAGTGCTAGAGATCTCCTTGCAGCAAGGGTAAATGAGCAGTTCTTC. Residues: CSARDLLAARVNEQFF.

The gene calls are TRBV7-9 and TRBJ1-6; D is ambiguous. The CDR3 runs 14 residues. Germline-derived CDR1 and CDR2 are SEHNR and FQNEAQ (reference sequence). V was cut by 11 bases and J by 8 bases, with 19 bases left in between. CDR3 DNA: TGTGCCTCAACTACGCCCGAGTCGGATTCACCCCTCCACTTT. It codes for CASTTPESDSPLHF.

The chain couples TRBV7-2 to TRBJ2-7; the match to TRBD2 covers 7 bases. CDR3 length equals 15 residues. The J segment lost 0 bases and the V segment lost 1 base, leaving 3 bases of the junction unmatched. The germline V gene has CDR1 SGHTA and CDR2 FQGNSA. The CDR3 DNA reads TGTGCCAGCAGCTTAGGGGGGGGATTCTCCTACGAGCAGTACTTC. Residues: CASSLGGGFSYEQYF.

In this sample, this clonotype turned up a few times. The V gene is TRBV6-1, the J gene TRBJ2-1; TRBD1 matches 10 bases. The germline V gene has CDR1 MNHNS and CDR2 SASEGT. This CDR3 contains 14 residues. V lost 8 bases to trimming and J lost 15 bases; unmatched junction nucleotides: 16. Here the CDR3 reads CASGRTGGAEWGFF. Here the CDR3 DNA reads TGTGCCAGCGGGAGGACAGGGGGTGCCGAGTGGGGGTTCTTC.

This clonotype was seen a handful of times. V is TRBV7-9 and J is TRBJ2-1; D is unresolved. CDR1 and CDR2 from the germline V gene are SEHNR and FQNEAQ (reference sequence). The CDR3 extends over 13 amino acids. V gave up 5 bases and J gave up 10 bases, with 15 bases separating them. In DNA, the CDR3 is TGTGCCAGCAGCCTCGATTCTAGTGACGAGCAGTTCTTC. This sequence encodes CASSLDSSDEQFF.

The chain links TRBV28 to TRBJ2-7; the D is unclear. The ends were cut back, 5 bases at V and 3 bases at J, with 8 bases in the middle. The CDR3 length is 12 residues. Germline CDR1 and CDR2: MDHEN and SYDVKM. The CDR3 nucleotides are TGTGCCAGCAGTCCCGCCAACTACGAGCAGTACTTC. It codes for CASSPANYEQYF.

This clonotype showed up just a few times. J is TRBJ1-2 and V is TRBV20-1, with 7 bases lining up with TRBD1. This CDR3 is built from 14 residues. Germline loops: CDR1 DFQATT, CDR2 SNEGSKA (reference sequence). V was clipped by 6 bases and J by 1 base; unmatched bases: 8. The CDR3 nucleotides read TGCAGTGCCCGCCAGGGACAGAATAACTATGGCTACACCTTC. Protein product: CSARQGQNNYGYTF.

The chain links TRBV11-2 to TRBJ2-5; the match to TRBD1 covers 8 bases. Germline V lookup: CDR1 SGHAT, CDR2 FQNNGV. The CDR3 is made up of 16 amino acids. Trimming removed 5 bases from V and 1 base from J; junction bases left unmatched: 9. The CDR3 reads CASSPGDRSSQETQYF. The CDR3 region has the DNA TGTGCCAGCAGCCCAGGGGACAGGAGTTCCCAAGAGACCCAGTACTTC.

This clonotype turned up a few times. The chain combines TRBV20-1 with TRBJ2-7, with TRBD2 identical over 9 bases. V lost 2 bases, J lost 3 bases, and 5 bases stayed unmatched. CDR3 length: 14 residues. CDR1 is DFQATT, CDR2 SNEGSKA, per germline (reference sequence). The CDR3 here is CSARLSGSYYEQYF. The CDR3 DNA follows: TGCAGTGCTAGACTTAGCGGGAGTTACTACGAGCAGTACTTC.

This clonotype was counted a few times. V usage is TRBV6-1 and J usage is TRBJ1-1; D not certain. CDR1 and CDR2 from the germline V gene are MNHNS and SASEGT. The CDR3 is 13 amino acids. V was clipped by 8 bases and J by 0 bases, with 10 bases between them. Here the CDR3 reads CASRLAMNTEAFF. CDR3 sequence (DNA): TGTGCCAGCCGATTGGCCATGAACACTGAAGCTTTCTTT.

This clonotype was observed a handful of times. J is TRBJ1-1 and V is TRBV7-2; a possible D gene is TRBD1 (6 bases). The CDR3 sequence is 16 residues long. Germline CDR1 reads SGHTA; CDR2 reads FQGNSA. The germline V and J ends were trimmed by 6 bases and 0 bases, with 17 bases remaining between them. The CDR3 is CASRLRGELLNTEAFF. The CDR3 bases are TGTGCCAGCAGACTTAGGGGGGAGCTCCTGAACACTGAAGCTTTCTTT.

The chain is built from TRBV19 and TRBJ2-7; D could derive from TRBD1 or TRBD2 (6 bases each). CDR3 length: 13 amino acids. Trimming cost V 4 bases and J 5 bases, with 12 bases left between them. Germline V gene data show CDR1 as LNHDA and CDR2 as SQIVND (reference sequence). CDR3 sequence reads: CASSNRGADEQYF. DNA for the CDR3: TGTGCCAGTAGTAATAGGGGGGCAGACGAGCAGTACTTC.

The chain carries TRBV6-5 and TRBJ2-3; D is uncertain. The V end was cut by 0 bases, the J end by 6 bases, with 4 bases between. The CDR3 totals 12 residues. CDR1 is MNHEY and CDR2 is SVGAGI in the germline V gene. CDR3 protein: CASSYSRDTQYF. As DNA, the CDR3 is TGTGCCAGCAGTTACTCGAGGGATACGCAGTATTTT.

The chain links TRBV14 to TRBJ2-1; TRBD2 matches 13 bases. CDR3 length: 16 residues. The germline gives CDR1 SGHDN, CDR2 FVKESK. Losses at the gene ends were 3 bases for V and 7 bases for J; bases not matched to a gene: 6. The CDR3 loop is CASSQGLAGRFNEQFF. Here the CDR3 DNA reads TGTGCCAGCAGCCAGGGACTAGCGGGAAGGTTTAATGAGCAGTTCTTC.

This clonotype has just a few counts. V and J are TRBV7-2 and TRBJ2-2; weak D call: TRBD2 (5 bases). CDR1 is SGHTA and CDR2 is FQGNSA in the germline V gene. Trimming stripped 5 bases from V and 5 bases from J, with 9 bases between. The length of the CDR3 is 13 residues. The CDR3 DNA is TGTGCCAGCAGCCCGAGGACTACCGGGGAGCTGTTTTTT. Its protein is CASSPRTTGELFF. Full variable domain (missing parts from reference TRBV7-2 and TRBJ2-2): GAGVSQSPSNKVTEKGKDVELRCDPISGHTALYWYRQSLGQGLEFLIYFQGNSAPDKSGLPSDRFSAERTGGSVSTLTIQRTQQEDSAVYLCASSPRTTGELFFGEGSRLTVL.

The chain couples TRBV29-1 to TRBJ2-7, with 8 bases identical to TRBD1. The CDR3 contains 16 residues. Germline V gene sequence: CDR1 SQVTM, CDR2 ANQGSEA. Losses at the gene ends were 6 bases for V and 4 bases for J; bases not matched to a gene: 17. The CDR3 protein is CSVATGEGGTIYEQYF. As DNA, the CDR3 is TGCAGCGTCGCGACAGGGGAAGGAGGAACTATTTACGAGCAGTACTTC.

The genes are TRBV7-9 and TRBJ2-7; D unresolved. V lost 5 bases and J 2 bases, leaving 10 bases between the germline ends. The CDR3 contains 13 residues. Germline V lookup: CDR1 SEHNR, CDR2 FQNEAQ (reference sequence). The CDR3 sequence is CASSQIMTYEQYF. The DNA of the CDR3 is TGTGCCAGCAGCCAAATCATGACCTACGAGCAGTACTTC.

This clonotype was picked up a small number of times. This chain links TRBV7-2 with TRBJ1-1; 7 nucleotides match TRBD1. The CDR3 has 17 residues. Per the germline V gene, CDR1 is SGHTA and CDR2 is FQGNSA. V lost 5 bases to trimming and J lost 4 bases; unmatched junction nucleotides: 16. CDR3 DNA sequence: TGTGCCAGCAGCCCCTTCCCCCGACAGGGACTAGTCACTGAAGCTTTCTTT. Its translation is CASSPFPRQGLVTEAFF. The full variable domain, with the rest looked up from reference TRBV7-2 and TRBJ1-1, is GAGVSQSPSNKVTEKGKDVELRCDPISGHTALYWYRQSLGQGLEFLIYFQGNSAPDKSGLPSDRFSAERTGGSVSTLTIQRTQQEDSAVYLCASSPFPRQGLVTEAFFGQGTRLTVV.